Listed below are T cell receptor beta chains from one sample, sequenced in a study of T cell repertoires in cytomegalovirus infection. TCRdb independently ran MiXCR on the reads; one entry per CDR3 protein. The sample has nearly 550,000 distinct CDR3 sequences, about 15% seen once; the top ten hold around 25%. Material: CD8+ T cells from PBMCs. These TCRs come from a human donor in good health (CMV status not recorded). Some clones in this sample may be carry-over from other donors' samples. Each CDR3 is given with its conserved first and last residue. Each record gives: clone size, D gene, V gene, J gene, CDR3 DNA, CDR3 protein. The D gene is left open where the match is weak. Not every row has a clone size; where given, it reads once, few, many or a size class.

clone size: few; D gene: TRBD1; V gene: TRBV5-1; J gene: TRBJ1-1; CDR3 DNA: TGCGCCAGCAGCGGGACAGGGAGCGAAGCTTTCTTT; CDR3 protein: CASSGTGSEAFF
clone size: many; D gene: NA; V gene: TRBV19; J gene: TRBJ2-2; CDR3 DNA: TGTGCCAGTAGTATAGTTGGTCCCCGGGCCGGCACCGGGGAGCTGTTTTTT; CDR3 protein: CASSIVGPRAGTGELFF
clone size: few; D gene: NA; V gene: TRBV20-1; J gene: TRBJ2-3; CDR3 DNA: TGCAGTGCAGATAGGGACTCTGAGAGCACAGATACGCAGTATTTT; CDR3 protein: CSADRDSESTDTQYF
clone size: many; D gene: NA; V gene: TRBV7-3; J gene: TRBJ2-1; CDR3 DNA: TGTGCCAGCAGCTTAACTGGAGGTGTTTACAATGAGCAGTTCTTC; CDR3 protein: CASSLTGGVYNEQFF
clone size: few; D gene: NA; V gene: TRBV27; J gene: TRBJ2-7; CDR3 DNA: TGTGCCAGCAGTTTAAATCAGGAGTACGAGCAGTACTTC; CDR3 protein: CASSLNQEYEQYF
clone size: many; D gene: NA; V gene: TRBV29-1; J gene: TRBJ2-2; CDR3 DNA: TGCAGCGTTGCGAGGACGGGGAACACCGGGGAGCTGTTTTTT; CDR3 protein: CSVARTGNTGELFF
clone size: few; D gene: TRBD2; V gene: TRBV9; J gene: TRBJ2-5; CDR3 DNA: TGTGCCAGCAGCGGAGCGGGGGGCCTCCAAGAGACCCAGTACTTC; CDR3 protein: CASSGAGGLQETQYF
clone size: few; D gene: NA; V gene: TRBV10-3; J gene: TRBJ1-1; CDR3 DNA: TGTGCCATCAGTGATGGGGGAGGGAACACTGAAGCTTTCTTT; CDR3 protein: CAISDGGGNTEAFF
clone size: NA; D gene: NA; V gene: TRBV20-1; J gene: TRBJ2-5; CDR3 DNA: TGCAGTGCTAGAGGGCTACAGGAGACCCAAGAGACCCAGTACTTC; CDR3 protein: CSARGLQETQETQYF
clone size: many; D gene: TRBD2; V gene: TRBV3-1; J gene: TRBJ2-7; CDR3 DNA: TGTGCCAGCAGCCACGGGACTAGCGGGACACACGAGCAGTACTTC; CDR3 protein: CASSHGTSGTHEQYF
clone size: few; D gene: TRBD1; V gene: TRBV7-9; J gene: TRBJ1-5; CDR3 DNA: TGTGCCAGCAGCCGGACAGGGGGCTGGGATCAGCCCCAGCATTTT; CDR3 protein: CASSRTGGWDQPQHF
clone size: NA; D gene: NA; V gene: TRBV7-9; J gene: TRBJ2-1; CDR3 DNA: TGTGCCAGCAGCTCCCGGGTATACTCCTACAATGAGCAGTTCTTC; CDR3 protein: CASSSRVYSYNEQFF
clone size: once; D gene: TRBD2; V gene: TRBV4-1; J gene: TRBJ2-1; CDR3 DNA: TGCGCCAGCAGCCAAGTAGCGGGTCTTGAGGGCAATGAGCAGTTCTTC; CDR3 protein: CASSQVAGLEGNEQFF
clone size: NA; D gene: TRBD2; V gene: TRBV7-9; J gene: TRBJ2-7; CDR3 DNA: TGTGCCAGCAGCCCTAGCGGGAGTATCGGCGAGCAGTACTTC; CDR3 protein: CASSPSGSIGEQYF
clone size: NA; D gene: NA; V gene: TRBV5-6; J gene: TRBJ2-3; CDR3 DNA: TGTGCCAGCAGCGCCGAGTTGGTAACGCAGTATTTT; CDR3 protein: CASSAELVTQYF
clone size: many; D gene: NA; V gene: TRBV7-3; J gene: TRBJ1-5; CDR3 DNA: TGTGCCAGCAGCTTAAAGCGTGGTCAGCCCCAGCATTTT; CDR3 protein: CASSLKRGQPQHF
clone size: few; D gene: TRBD2; V gene: TRBV11-2; J gene: TRBJ2-3; CDR3 DNA: TGTGCCAGCAGCTTAGTTGGTAGCGGGGGTAGGGGTACGCAGTATTTT; CDR3 protein: CASSLVGSGGRGTQYF
clone size: NA; D gene: NA; V gene: TRBV15; J gene: TRBJ1-5; CDR3 DNA: TGTGCCACCCGCAATCAGCCCCAGCATTTT; CDR3 protein: CATRNQPQHF
clone size: NA; D gene: NA; V gene: TRBV20-1; J gene: TRBJ1-6; CDR3 DNA: TGCAGTGCCCCACAGGGACACTCCTATAATTCACCCCTCCACTTT; CDR3 protein: CSAPQGHSYNSPLHF
clone size: many; D gene: NA; V gene: TRBV12-3/TRBV12-4; J gene: TRBJ2-1; CDR3 DNA: TGTGCCACCCGGAGCAATGAGCAGTTCTTC; CDR3 protein: CATRSNEQFF
clone size: many; D gene: NA; V gene: TRBV20-1; J gene: TRBJ2-3; CDR3 DNA: TGCAGTGCTAGGGACGCTCCCGGACCTCTACATACGCAGTATTTT; CDR3 protein: CSARDAPGPLHTQYF
clone size: NA; D gene: TRBD1; V gene: TRBV20-1; J gene: TRBJ2-7; CDR3 DNA: TGCAGTGCATCAGACCGCGGGACAGGGGGCTACGAGCAGTACTTC; CDR3 protein: CSASDRGTGGYEQYF
clone size: few; D gene: NA; V gene: TRBV28; J gene: TRBJ2-4; CDR3 DNA: TGTGCCAGCAGCCCCCGGGCGATAGCCAAAAACATTCAGTACTTC; CDR3 protein: CASSPRAIAKNIQYF
clone size: NA; D gene: NA; V gene: TRBV6-5; J gene: TRBJ2-1; CDR3 DNA: TGTGCCAGCAGTTACCCCTCCCAGGGCCTTACGTTCTTC; CDR3 protein: CASSYPSQGLTFF
clone size: many; D gene: NA; V gene: TRBV6-5; J gene: TRBJ1-1; CDR3 DNA: TGTGCCAGCAGTTACTTCGGGGAGACTGAAGCTTTCTTT; CDR3 protein: CASSYFGETEAFF
clone size: many; D gene: NA; V gene: TRBV6-6; J gene: TRBJ2-1; CDR3 DNA: TGTGCCAGCAGCAATCTTAGCTCCTACAATGAGCAGTTCTTC; CDR3 protein: CASSNLSSYNEQFF
clone size: many; D gene: NA; V gene: TRBV28; J gene: TRBJ2-5; CDR3 DNA: TGTGCCAGCAGTTTATCTTCTATGGAGGAGACCCAGTACTTC; CDR3 protein: CASSLSSMEETQYF
clone size: few; D gene: NA; V gene: TRBV6-5; J gene: TRBJ1-4; CDR3 DNA: TGTGCCAGCAGTTATATAGAAAGGGAAAAACTGTTTTTT; CDR3 protein: CASSYIEREKLFF
clone size: many; D gene: TRBD1; V gene: TRBV7-2; J gene: TRBJ2-1; CDR3 DNA: TGTGCCAGCAGCTATCGTTACCACTCCGGGACAGGCTACAATGAGCAGTTCTTC; CDR3 protein: CASSYRYHSGTGYNEQFF
clone size: few; D gene: NA; V gene: TRBV5-4; J gene: TRBJ1-1; CDR3 DNA: TGTGCCAGCAGCTTGGGGGCGATGGCGGGGAACACTGAAGCTTTCTTT; CDR3 protein: CASSLGAMAGNTEAFF
clone size: NA; D gene: TRBD1; V gene: TRBV2; J gene: TRBJ1-2; CDR3 DNA: TGTGCCAGCAGGGACAGGAATCGCAACTATGGCTACACCTTC; CDR3 protein: CASRDRNRNYGYTF
clone size: NA; D gene: TRBD1; V gene: TRBV19; J gene: TRBJ1-1; CDR3 DNA: TGTGCCAGTAGTCACCACAGGGGGAGGTTTCGGAGAGCTTTCTTT; CDR3 protein: CASSHHRGRFRRAFF
clone size: NA; D gene: TRBD1; V gene: TRBV6-1; J gene: TRBJ1-1; CDR3 DNA: TGTGCCAGCAGTGAGTCAGACAGGGATTGGGGCACTGAAGCTTTCTTT; CDR3 protein: CASSESDRDWGTEAFF
clone size: many; D gene: NA; V gene: TRBV7-9; J gene: TRBJ2-7; CDR3 DNA: TGTGCCAGCAGCCTGGTACCCCACGAGCAGTACTTC; CDR3 protein: CASSLVPHEQYF
clone size: NA; D gene: TRBD1; V gene: TRBV13; J gene: TRBJ2-7; CDR3 DNA: TGTGCCAGCAGCTCGGCCGGGACAGGGGCCCCAGGGAACGAGCAGTACTTC; CDR3 protein: CASSSAGTGAPGNEQYF
clone size: few; D gene: TRBD1; V gene: TRBV6-2/TRBV6-3; J gene: TRBJ1-1; CDR3 DNA: TGTGCCAGCAGTCACCCTGGGACAGGGGGCATGGCTTTCTTT; CDR3 protein: CASSHPGTGGMAFF
clone size: many; D gene: TRBD2; V gene: TRBV12-5; J gene: TRBJ2-5; CDR3 DNA: TGTGCTAGTGGACTAGCGGGGGGCCCTAAAGAGACCCAGTACTTC; CDR3 protein: CASGLAGGPKETQYF
clone size: few; D gene: NA; V gene: TRBV25-1; J gene: TRBJ1-2; CDR3 DNA: TGTGCCAGCAGTGGCACAGGGCCCCTAACTAACTATGGCTACACCTTC; CDR3 protein: CASSGTGPLTNYGYTF
clone size: many; D gene: TRBD2; V gene: TRBV12-3/TRBV12-4; J gene: TRBJ2-7; CDR3 DNA: TGTGCCAGCAGTTGGGGGACTAGCGGGTACGAGCAGTACTTC; CDR3 protein: CASSWGTSGYEQYF
clone size: few; D gene: TRBD2; V gene: TRBV10-2; J gene: TRBJ2-5; CDR3 DNA: TGCGCCAGCAGAAGGGGAGTAGCGGGGGTAAAAGAGACCCAGTACTTC; CDR3 protein: CASRRGVAGVKETQYF
clone size: many; D gene: NA; V gene: TRBV6-5; J gene: TRBJ1-1; CDR3 DNA: TGTGCCAGCAGTTACTCGACAGAACCTAAGATTGAAGCTTTCTTT; CDR3 protein: CASSYSTEPKIEAFF
clone size: NA; D gene: TRBD1; V gene: TRBV19; J gene: TRBJ2-5; CDR3 DNA: TGTGCCAGTAGCAAGGACAGGGAGTTGAGGGAGACCCAGTACTTC; CDR3 protein: CASSKDRELRETQYF
clone size: few; D gene: TRBD2; V gene: TRBV27; J gene: TRBJ2-1; CDR3 DNA: TGTGCCAGCAAGTTCTTGGCTAGCGGGTCGGAAGAACAGTTCTTC; CDR3 protein: CASKFLASGSEEQFF
clone size: NA; D gene: TRBD1; V gene: TRBV9; J gene: TRBJ2-3; CDR3 DNA: TGTGCCAGCAGCAAATCCGGGACAGGGGCAGATACGCAGTATTTT; CDR3 protein: CASSKSGTGADTQYF
clone size: NA; D gene: TRBD1; V gene: TRBV15; J gene: TRBJ2-3; CDR3 DNA: TGTGCCACCAGCCCCCGACAGGGCGCAGATACGCAGTATTTT; CDR3 protein: CATSPRQGADTQYF
clone size: many; D gene: NA; V gene: TRBV4-1; J gene: TRBJ2-1; CDR3 DNA: TGCGCCAGCAGCCAGCGGGCAAACAATGAGCAGTTCTTC; CDR3 protein: CASSQRANNEQFF
clone size: many; D gene: NA; V gene: TRBV12-3/TRBV12-4; J gene: TRBJ2-3; CDR3 DNA: TGTGCCAGCAGTTTCCGCCTTCCTATCCGCACAGATACGCAGTATTTT; CDR3 protein: CASSFRLPIRTDTQYF
clone size: NA; D gene: TRBD2; V gene: TRBV15; J gene: TRBJ2-1; CDR3 DNA: TGTGCCACCAGCGGACTAGCGGGGGGGCCGGAAGATGAGCAGTTCTTC; CDR3 protein: CATSGLAGGPEDEQFF
clone size: few; D gene: NA; V gene: TRBV28; J gene: TRBJ2-5; CDR3 DNA: TGTGCCAGCAGTTTAAATCCTAGACCCGGGGAGACCCAGTACTTC; CDR3 protein: CASSLNPRPGETQYF
clone size: many; D gene: TRBD2; V gene: TRBV7-2; J gene: TRBJ2-2; CDR3 DNA: TGTGCCAGCAGCACCATCTTTGGGCTAGACGAGGGAGGGACCGGGGAGCTGTTTTTT; CDR3 protein: CASSTIFGLDEGGTGELFF
clone size: few; D gene: TRBD1; V gene: TRBV5-6; J gene: TRBJ2-7; CDR3 DNA: TGTGCCAGCAGCTCAAGGACAGGGGAGGACTACGAGCAGTACTTC; CDR3 protein: CASSSRTGEDYEQYF